The present T cell receptor beta chain was sequenced within a study of blood T cell repertoires in COVID-19. About the study: Acute and convalescent COVID-19 samples came from the United States, Italy and Spain.

Everyone who took part was 18 to 89 years old, and they came from some 23 US areas. In the source study's methods: Researchers report that nucleated cell counts were estimated from reference gene primer amplification. The protocol was immunoSEQ multiplex PCR, while the TCRdb copy is restricted to in-frame clones and leaves out a portion. V and J calls plus clone size are reproduced from that table; the DNA served to infer D and trimming. The sample has 400,000 or so clones; approximately 90% are singletons. Looked up from germline, CDR1 is SGHTA and CDR2 is FQGNSA. Between the trimmed V and J ends, which lost 5 bases and 3 bases, there was a span of 14 bases. This CDR3 comprises 15 residues.

The rearrangement joins TRBV7-2 to TRBJ1-5, with D perhaps matching TRBD1 (5 bases). Sequenced: PBMCs or T cells enriched from blood (not recorded which). This TCR derives from a man younger than 45 who had recovered from COVID-19. DNA of the CDR3: TGTGCCAGCAGCCTACTCGACAGCAACAATCAGCCCCAGCATTTT. Protein sequence: CASSLLDSNNQPQHF.